This T cell receptor (beta chain) is from a study of a mutant IDH1 vaccine in newly diagnosed glioma. On the study more broadly: The study started vaccination 4-6 weeks after radiotherapy alone, or with temozolomide cycles. Held at week 35, visit V12 was the safety follow-up, and visit V13 followed at week 47. Receipt of radiotherapy, temozolomide, or both preceded the study, and most received both.

Sequencing was performed with immunoSEQ multiplex PCR; in TCRdb, only in-frame clones are kept and a portion is missing. The sample yields some 46,000 clones, over 80% seen once. With 6 bases removed from V and 6 bases from J, the gap between germline ends came to 15 bases. In germline, CDR1 is MNHNS, CDR2 SASEGT. The length of the CDR3 is 14 residues. In regard to this clone: The antigen remains undetermined.

Documented time point: week 35, safety follow-up. Mutant IDH1 20-mer peptide, at 300 ug, made up each vaccine dose, with topical imiquimod. Material: PBMCs, obtained from a glioma patient whose treatment included an IDH1 peptide vaccine. The chain employs TRBV6-1 and TRBJ2-1; D is perhaps TRBD2 (8 bases). This receptor was identified in a man in his fifties with glioma. Here the CDR3 DNA reads TGTGCCAGCAGGGGGGACAGCGGGGGCAATGAGCAGTTCTTC. This gives the protein CASRGDSGGNEQFF.